This T cell receptor (beta chain) was recovered during a study of blood T cell repertoires in COVID-19. About the research overall: Italy, Spain and the United States were the sources of the convalescent and acute COVID-19 samples. Sources were T cells, B-cell-depleted T cells, or PBMCs; the material itself was cDNA or gDNA.

In the original workflow: The assay estimated nucleated cells by amplifying reference gene primers. TCRdb's copy holds only in-frame clones and misses some; the assay was immunoSEQ multiplex PCR. The DNA gave D and trimming, while V, J and clone size come from that table. The sample includes about 140,000 clones, 75% to 80% seen only once; the top ten take around 2.9%. The junction had 5 bases not matched to a gene; V was cut back by 0 bases and J by 6 bases. The germline V gene has CDR1 SGHKS and CDR2 YYEKEE (reference sequence). The CDR3 runs to 15 residues. Assignment of participants to cohorts was predicated upon participant-reported clinical history.

This TCR was recovered from a woman aged 45-65 years who had recovered from COVID-19. The chain uses TRBV5-5 and TRBJ1-5; 8 bases match TRBD1. Material: PBMCs or T cells enriched from blood (not recorded which). CDR3 loop: CASSLGAGGGQPQHF. The CDR3 DNA reads as TGTGCCAGCAGCTTGGGGGCAGGGGGCGGTCAGCCCCAGCATTTT. Complete variable domain (other parts from reference TRBV5-5 and TRBJ1-5): DAGVTQSPTHLIKTRGQQVTLRCSPISGHKSVSWYQQVLGQGPQFIFQYYEKEERGRGNFPDRFSARQFPNYSSELNVNALLLGDSALYLCASSLGAGGGQPQHFGDGTRLSIL.